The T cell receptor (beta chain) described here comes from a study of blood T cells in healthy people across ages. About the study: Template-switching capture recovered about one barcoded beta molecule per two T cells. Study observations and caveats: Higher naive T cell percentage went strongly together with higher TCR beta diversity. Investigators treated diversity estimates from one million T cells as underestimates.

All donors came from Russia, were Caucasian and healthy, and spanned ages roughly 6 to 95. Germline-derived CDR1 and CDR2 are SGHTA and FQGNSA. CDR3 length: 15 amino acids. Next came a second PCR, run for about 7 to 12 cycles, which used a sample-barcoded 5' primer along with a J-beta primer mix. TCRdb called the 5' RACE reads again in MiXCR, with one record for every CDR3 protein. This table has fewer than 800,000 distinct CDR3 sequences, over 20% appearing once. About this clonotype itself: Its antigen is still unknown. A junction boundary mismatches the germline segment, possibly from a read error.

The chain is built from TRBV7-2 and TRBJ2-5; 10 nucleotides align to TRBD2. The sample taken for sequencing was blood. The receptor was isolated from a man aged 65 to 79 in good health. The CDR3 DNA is TGTGCCAGCAGCTTTACCAGCGGGGGGGCGTCCGAGCAGTGCTTC. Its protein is CASSFTSGGASEQCF.